The clone carrying this T cell receptor beta chain was observed at least ten times. Priming of first-strand cDNA relied on TRAV- and TRBV-specific primers (covering alpha and beta chains). Using a constant-region primer together with a V-primer adapter, TCRs were subjected to 20 PCR cycles of amplification. In vitro transcription served to amplify the mRNA that had been isolated. TCRdb fed the reads into MiXCR, producing one record per CDR3 protein. The table records around 100,000 distinct CDR3 sequences, around a fifth of them present only once. These data originate in a study of low-dose radiotherapy and immunotherapy resistance in tumors. Between the trimmed V and J ends, which lost 7 bases and 0 bases, there was a span of 7 bases. From germline, CDR1 is SQVTM and CDR2 ANQGSEA. The CDR3 has 12 amino acids. Time point reported: after trial treatment. Treatment: LDRT plus nivolumab, ipilimumab, low-dose cyclophosphamide and aspirin (RACIN trial). The donors, trial participants, received nivolumab, ipilimumab, aspirin, low-dose cyclophosphamide and low-dose radiotherapy. Advanced solid tumors lacking tumor-infiltrating lymphocytes characterized eligible patients.

This clonotype was sampled from a female donor with ovarian cancer. Here the sequenced sample was PBMCs, taken after low-dose radiotherapy plus immunotherapy. This chain connects TRBV29-1 to TRBJ2-4; no firm D call. CDR3 loop: CSGVVAKNIQYF. DNA for the CDR3: TGCAGCGGTGTGGTAGCCAAAAACATTCAGTACTTC.